There are many counts of the clone carrying this TCR beta chain. From germline, CDR1 is MDHEN and CDR2 SYDVKM. The CDR3 length is 13 residues. V lost 6 bases to trimming and J lost 4 bases, with 13 bases between them. These data come from a study of CDR3 diversity in severe acne. TCRdb processed the PCR reads anew with MiXCR; each CDR3 protein has one entry. The sample records about 85,000 distinct CDR3 sequences, roughly half being singletons. The sample comprised blood. The chain links TRBV28 to TRBJ2-7, with D unresolved. The clonotype comes from a male donor in good health, serving as a control. The CDR3 region has the DNA TGTGCCAGCAGCTGGGCCGTGGTTTACGAGCAGTACTTC. Translating it yields CASSWAVVYEQYF. The whole variable domain, remainder taken from reference TRBV28 and TRBJ2-7, is DVKVTQSSRYLVKRTGEKVFLECVQDMDHENMFWYRQDPGLGLRLIYFSYDVKMKEKGDIPEGYSVSREKKERFSLILESASTNQTSMYLCASSWAVVYEQYFGPGTRLTVT.